This is a list of T cell receptor beta chains from one sample in a study of T cell responses to AZD1222 COVID-19 vaccine. The method was immunoSEQ multiplex PCR; TCRdb's version includes in-frame clones alone and lacks a portion of them. This sample has fewer than 30,000 clones, with 93% found just once. Specimen: peripheral blood, collected on day 0 of AZD1222 vaccination. Every receptor here comes from an adult in good health. CDR3s include the opening cysteine and the closing phenylalanine or tryptophan. A D gene is named only where the DNA matches it firmly. Clone size is given for some rows only: seen once, a few or many times, or a class if the clone is expanded.

V gene: TRBV5-1; J gene: TRBJ2-7; clone size: NA; D gene: NA; CDR3 DNA: TGCGCCAGCAGCTTTATCATCGGGGCCTACGAGCAGTACTTC; CDR3 protein: CASSFIIGAYEQYF
V gene: TRBV3-1/TRBV3-2; J gene: TRBJ1-6; clone size: NA; D gene: NA; CDR3 DNA: TGTGCCAGCAGCCAAGGCCAGAAATATAATTCACCCCTCCACTTT; CDR3 protein: CASSQGQKYNSPLHF
V gene: TRBV6-5; J gene: TRBJ2-5; clone size: NA; D gene: TRBD2; CDR3 DNA: TGTGCCAGCGGGCTAGCGGGGGGTAACCAAGAGACCCAGTACTTC; CDR3 protein: CASGLAGGNQETQYF
V gene: TRBV11-2; J gene: TRBJ2-2; clone size: NA; D gene: NA; CDR3 DNA: TGTGCCAGCAGCTTGGGGACTTTCGGCACCGGGGAGCTGTTTTTT; CDR3 protein: CASSLGTFGTGELFF
V gene: TRBV6-5; J gene: TRBJ1-1; clone size: NA; D gene: NA; CDR3 DNA: TGTGCCAGCACCCATCAGGGCCAGAACACTGAAGCTTTCTTT; CDR3 protein: CASTHQGQNTEAFF
V gene: TRBV7-9; J gene: TRBJ2-2; clone size: NA; D gene: TRBD2; CDR3 DNA: TGTGCCAGCAGCTTACGAGGACTAGCGGGGGGACTCACCGGGGAGCTGTTTTTT; CDR3 protein: CASSLRGLAGGLTGELFF
V gene: TRBV6-5; J gene: TRBJ2-2; clone size: NA; D gene: NA; CDR3 DNA: TGTGCCGGCCAGACAGGGAACACCGGGGAGCTGTTTTTT; CDR3 protein: CAGQTGNTGELFF
V gene: TRBV7-2; J gene: TRBJ1-6; clone size: NA; D gene: NA; CDR3 DNA: TGTGCCAGCAGCGACCTCAGGGCAGGGTCACCCCTCCACTTT; CDR3 protein: CASSDLRAGSPLHF
V gene: TRBV28; J gene: TRBJ2-7; clone size: NA; D gene: NA; CDR3 DNA: TGTGCCAGCAGTGCGGGATCCCGCGAGCAGTACTTC; CDR3 protein: CASSAGSREQYF
V gene: TRBV5-5; J gene: TRBJ1-4; clone size: NA; D gene: TRBD1; CDR3 DNA: TGTGCCAGCAGCTTGGGACAGGGAGAGGAAAAACTGTTTTTT; CDR3 protein: CASSLGQGEEKLFF
V gene: TRBV6-5; J gene: TRBJ2-2; clone size: NA; D gene: NA; CDR3 DNA: TGTGCCAGCAGAGGGCAGGCGGTCACCGGGGAGCTGTTTTTT; CDR3 protein: CASRGQAVTGELFF
V gene: TRBV12-3/TRBV12-4; J gene: TRBJ1-3; clone size: NA; D gene: NA; CDR3 DNA: TGTGCCAGCAGCTCGACCTCTGGAAACACCATATATTTT; CDR3 protein: CASSSTSGNTIYF
V gene: TRBV5-6; J gene: TRBJ1-2; clone size: once; D gene: NA; CDR3 DNA: TGTGCCAGCAGCTTACTAGGGAACTATGGCTACACCTTC; CDR3 protein: CASSLLGNYGYTF
V gene: TRBV5-1; J gene: TRBJ1-1; clone size: NA; D gene: NA; CDR3 DNA: TGCGCCAGCAGCTTGGCCTCCGGGAACACTGAAGCTTTCTTT; CDR3 protein: CASSLASGNTEAFF
V gene: TRBV28; J gene: TRBJ1-2; clone size: NA; D gene: TRBD1; CDR3 DNA: TGTGCCAGCATCACACCGGGACAGGGGTCAAACTATGGCTACACCTTC; CDR3 protein: CASITPGQGSNYGYTF
V gene: TRBV6-4; J gene: TRBJ1-1; clone size: NA; D gene: NA; CDR3 DNA: TGTGCCAGCAGTGACCCCCTAAACACTGAAGCTTTCTTT; CDR3 protein: CASSDPLNTEAFF
V gene: TRBV24-1; J gene: TRBJ1-5; clone size: once; D gene: NA; CDR3 DNA: TGTGCCACCAGCTGGGGGGGCGGAGATAGCAATCAGCCCCAGCATTTT; CDR3 protein: CATSWGGGDSNQPQHF
V gene: TRBV12-3/TRBV12-4; J gene: TRBJ2-7; clone size: NA; D gene: NA; CDR3 DNA: TGTGCCAGCAGTTTGAGGGACGAGCAGTACTTC; CDR3 protein: CASSLRDEQYF
V gene: TRBV7-9; J gene: TRBJ2-2; clone size: NA; D gene: TRBD1; CDR3 DNA: TGTGCCAGCAGCTTATGGGCAGGGGGCACCGGGGAGCTGTTTTTT; CDR3 protein: CASSLWAGGTGELFF
V gene: TRBV3-1/TRBV3-2; J gene: TRBJ1-3; clone size: NA; D gene: TRBD1; CDR3 DNA: TGTGCCAGCAGCCAAGATAGTTCAGGGGGCGCTGGAAACACCATATATTTT; CDR3 protein: CASSQDSSGGAGNTIYF
V gene: TRBV19; J gene: TRBJ1-1; clone size: NA; D gene: NA; CDR3 DNA: TGTGCCAGTAGTATAATCGGAGGGGCCATACGAATGAACACTGAAGCTTTCTTT; CDR3 protein: CASSIIGGAIRMNTEAFF
V gene: TRBV30; J gene: TRBJ1-2; clone size: NA; D gene: NA; CDR3 DNA: TGTGCCTGGGGCTATGGCTACACCTTC; CDR3 protein: CAWGYGYTF
V gene: TRBV7-5; J gene: TRBJ2-3; clone size: NA; D gene: NA; CDR3 DNA: TGTGCCAGAAGCCAGAGTGGGGACAGGGTGACAGATACGCAGTATTTT; CDR3 protein: CARSQSGDRVTDTQYF
V gene: TRBV5-4; J gene: TRBJ2-1; clone size: NA; D gene: NA; CDR3 DNA: TGTGCCAGCAGCTTGAGAATGAATGAGCAGTTCTTC; CDR3 protein: CASSLRMNEQFF
V gene: TRBV4-1; J gene: TRBJ1-6; clone size: NA; D gene: TRBD1; CDR3 DNA: TGCGCCAGCAGCCAAATGGGACAGGGCAATTCACCCCTCCACTTT; CDR3 protein: CASSQMGQGNSPLHF
V gene: TRBV7-5; J gene: TRBJ2-2; clone size: NA; D gene: NA; CDR3 DNA: TGTGTCAGAAGCCAAAGGGAGGGGGAAGAGGCCGGGGAGCTGTTTTTT; CDR3 protein: CVRSQREGEEAGELFF
V gene: TRBV28; J gene: TRBJ2-5; clone size: NA; D gene: NA; CDR3 DNA: TGTGCCAGCAGTTCGCCTGGGGGCAGGTCGGAGACCCAGTACTTC; CDR3 protein: CASSSPGGRSETQYF
V gene: TRBV7-9; J gene: TRBJ1-5; clone size: NA; D gene: TRBD1; CDR3 DNA: TGTGCCAGCAGTTCCGGACAGGATAGCAATCAGCCCCAGCATTTT; CDR3 protein: CASSSGQDSNQPQHF
V gene: TRBV30; J gene: TRBJ1-1; clone size: NA; D gene: NA; CDR3 DNA: TGTGCCTGGAGTCTATCTTTTAACACTGAAGCTTTCTTT; CDR3 protein: CAWSLSFNTEAFF
V gene: TRBV5-4; J gene: TRBJ1-2; clone size: NA; D gene: NA; CDR3 DNA: TGTGCCAGCAGCCGGGGAGCAGAGAACTATGGCTACACCTTC; CDR3 protein: CASSRGAENYGYTF
V gene: TRBV29-1; J gene: TRBJ1-5; clone size: once; D gene: TRBD1; CDR3 DNA: TGCAGCGTTGGGGACAGGGGGTTGAGTCAGCCCCAGCATTTT; CDR3 protein: CSVGDRGLSQPQHF
V gene: TRBV5-1; J gene: TRBJ2-3; clone size: NA; D gene: TRBD1; CDR3 DNA: TGCGCCAGCAGCGTACAGGGGGCAGATACGCAGTATTTT; CDR3 protein: CASSVQGADTQYF
V gene: TRBV15; J gene: TRBJ2-7; clone size: NA; D gene: NA; CDR3 DNA: TGTGCCACCAGCAGAGGCCAGGGCTCCTACGAGCAGTACTTC; CDR3 protein: CATSRGQGSYEQYF
V gene: TRBV5-1; J gene: TRBJ2-3; clone size: once; D gene: NA; CDR3 DNA: TGCGCCAGCAGCAGGGACTTTCCAGATACGCAGTATTTT; CDR3 protein: CASSRDFPDTQYF
V gene: TRBV29-1; J gene: TRBJ1-1; clone size: NA; D gene: TRBD1; CDR3 DNA: TGCAGCGTCGTCAGGGGGCGAAAGACTGAAGCTTTCTTT; CDR3 protein: CSVVRGRKTEAFF
V gene: TRBV6-5; J gene: TRBJ1-6; clone size: NA; D gene: TRBD1; CDR3 DNA: TGTGCCAGCAGTCGTGACAGGGGGTCACGTCCACCCCTCCACTTT; CDR3 protein: CASSRDRGSRPPLHF
V gene: TRBV6-2/TRBV6-3; J gene: TRBJ1-2; clone size: NA; D gene: NA; CDR3 DNA: TGTGCCAGCAGCACAATTGGGGACTCAAACTATGGCTACACCTTC; CDR3 protein: CASSTIGDSNYGYTF
V gene: TRBV3-1/TRBV3-2; J gene: TRBJ1-1; clone size: once; D gene: NA; CDR3 DNA: TGTGCCAGCACCCGAGTCGACACTGAAGCTTTCTTT; CDR3 protein: CASTRVDTEAFF
V gene: TRBV28; J gene: TRBJ1-3; clone size: once; D gene: TRBD1; CDR3 DNA: TGTGCCAGCAGTTTACTGACAGGGGGCTCTGGAAACACCATATATTTT; CDR3 protein: CASSLLTGGSGNTIYF
V gene: TRBV30; J gene: TRBJ1-2; clone size: NA; D gene: NA; CDR3 DNA: TGTGCCTGGAGCGCGGGGGCCCTTTATGGCTACACCTTC; CDR3 protein: CAWSAGALYGYTF
V gene: TRBV5-6; J gene: TRBJ2-7; clone size: NA; D gene: NA; CDR3 DNA: TGTGCCAGCAGCTTGCGAGGGGCAAGGGTCCTAGGGCAGTACTTC; CDR3 protein: CASSLRGARVLGQYF
V gene: TRBV28; J gene: TRBJ1-5; clone size: NA; D gene: TRBD1; CDR3 DNA: TGTGCCAGCAGTTTCGGGACAGGCGAATCTTATAGCAATCAGCCCCAGCATTTT; CDR3 protein: CASSFGTGESYSNQPQHF
V gene: TRBV5-4; J gene: TRBJ2-5; clone size: NA; D gene: TRBD1; CDR3 DNA: TGTGCCAGCAGCCTTCGGGACAGTGAGACCCAGTACTTC; CDR3 protein: CASSLRDSETQYF
V gene: TRBV11-2; J gene: TRBJ2-3; clone size: NA; D gene: TRBD2; CDR3 DNA: TGTGCCAGCAGCGTACTACTAGCGGGTTCTAGCACAGATACGCAGTATTTT; CDR3 protein: CASSVLLAGSSTDTQYF
V gene: TRBV6-2/TRBV6-3; J gene: TRBJ2-1; clone size: NA; D gene: TRBD2; CDR3 DNA: TGTGCCAGCAGTTCTTTCGCGGGGGGGAGGAGCTCCTACAATGAGCAGTTCTTC; CDR3 protein: CASSSFAGGRSSYNEQFF
V gene: TRBV5-6; J gene: TRBJ1-3; clone size: NA; D gene: NA; CDR3 DNA: TGTGCCAGCAGCTTGGGGTCGGGGTTCAGGAACACCATATATTTT; CDR3 protein: CASSLGSGFRNTIYF
V gene: TRBV13; J gene: TRBJ2-2; clone size: NA; D gene: TRBD2; CDR3 DNA: TGTGCCAGTGAAAGGACTAGCAAAGGCACCGGGGAGCTGTTTTTT; CDR3 protein: CASERTSKGTGELFF
V gene: TRBV5-4; J gene: TRBJ1-2; clone size: NA; D gene: NA; CDR3 DNA: TGTGCCAGCAGCCCGACGGAGAACTATGGCTACACCTTC; CDR3 protein: CASSPTENYGYTF
V gene: TRBV5-8; J gene: TRBJ1-2; clone size: NA; D gene: TRBD1; CDR3 DNA: TGTGCCAGCAGCCTGGGACAGGTCTATGGCTACACCTTC; CDR3 protein: CASSLGQVYGYTF
V gene: TRBV9; J gene: TRBJ2-7; clone size: NA; D gene: NA; CDR3 DNA: TGTGCCAGCAGCGTAGGGGACTGGTCCTCCTACGAGCAGTACTTC; CDR3 protein: CASSVGDWSSYEQYF
V gene: TRBV24-1; J gene: TRBJ1-2; clone size: NA; D gene: NA; CDR3 DNA: TGTGCCACCAGTGACCTGACAGACAACTATGGCTACACCTTC; CDR3 protein: CATSDLTDNYGYTF
V gene: TRBV7-9; J gene: TRBJ2-7; clone size: NA; D gene: NA; CDR3 DNA: TGTGCCAGCAGCTCCAGCGCGGTCTCCTACGAGCAGTACTTC; CDR3 protein: CASSSSAVSYEQYF
V gene: TRBV7-2; J gene: TRBJ1-1; clone size: NA; D gene: NA; CDR3 DNA: TGTGCCAGCACCCTGACAGGCAACACTGAAGCTTTCTTT; CDR3 protein: CASTLTGNTEAFF